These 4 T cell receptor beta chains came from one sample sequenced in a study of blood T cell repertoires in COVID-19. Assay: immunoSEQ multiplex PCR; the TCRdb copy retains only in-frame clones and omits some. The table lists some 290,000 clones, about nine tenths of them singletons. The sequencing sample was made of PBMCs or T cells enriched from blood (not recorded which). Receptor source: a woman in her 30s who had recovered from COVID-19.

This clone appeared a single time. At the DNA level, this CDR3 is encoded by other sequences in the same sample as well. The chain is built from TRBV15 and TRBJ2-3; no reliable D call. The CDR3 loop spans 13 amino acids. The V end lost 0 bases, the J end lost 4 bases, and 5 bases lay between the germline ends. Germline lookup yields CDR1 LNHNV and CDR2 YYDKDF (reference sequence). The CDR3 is CATSRDLADTQYF. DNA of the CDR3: TGTGCCACCAGCAGAGATCTCGCAGATACGCAGTATTTT.

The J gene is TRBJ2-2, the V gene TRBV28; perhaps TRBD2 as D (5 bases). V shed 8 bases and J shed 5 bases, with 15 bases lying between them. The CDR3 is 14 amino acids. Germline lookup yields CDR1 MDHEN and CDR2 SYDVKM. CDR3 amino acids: CASGRGSRTGELFF. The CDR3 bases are TGTGCCAGCGGGAGAGGGAGCCGGACCGGGGAGCTGTTTTTT.

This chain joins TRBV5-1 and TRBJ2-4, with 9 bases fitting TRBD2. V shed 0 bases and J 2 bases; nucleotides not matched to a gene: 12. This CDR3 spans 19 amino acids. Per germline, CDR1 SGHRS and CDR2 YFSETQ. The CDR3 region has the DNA TGCGCCAGCAGCTTGGCCGTGGGTCTAGCGGGACGGACCAAAAACATTCAGTACTTC. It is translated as CASSLAVGLAGRTKNIQYF. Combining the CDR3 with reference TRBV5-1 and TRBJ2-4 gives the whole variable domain KAGVTQTPRYLIKTRGQQVTLSCSPISGHRSVSWYQQTPGQGLQFLFEYFSETQRNKGNFPGRFSGRQFSNSRSEMNVSTLELGDSALYLCASSLAVGLAGRTKNIQYFGAGTRLSVL.

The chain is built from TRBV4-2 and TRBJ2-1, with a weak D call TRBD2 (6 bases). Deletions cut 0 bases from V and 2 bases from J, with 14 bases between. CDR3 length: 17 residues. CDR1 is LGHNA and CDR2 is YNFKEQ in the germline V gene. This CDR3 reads CASSQESRRVAYNEQFF. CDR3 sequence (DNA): TGTGCCAGCAGCCAAGAGTCCCGGAGGGTAGCCTACAATGAGCAGTTCTTC.